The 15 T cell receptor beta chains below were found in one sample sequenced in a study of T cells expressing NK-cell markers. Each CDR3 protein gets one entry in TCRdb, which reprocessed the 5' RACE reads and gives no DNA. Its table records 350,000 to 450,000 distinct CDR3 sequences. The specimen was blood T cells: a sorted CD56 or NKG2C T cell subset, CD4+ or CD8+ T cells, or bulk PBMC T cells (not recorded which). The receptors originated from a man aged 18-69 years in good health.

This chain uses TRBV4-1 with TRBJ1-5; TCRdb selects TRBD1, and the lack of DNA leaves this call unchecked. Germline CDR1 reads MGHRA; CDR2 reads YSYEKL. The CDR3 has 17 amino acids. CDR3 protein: CASSQDIGTGDRQPQHF.

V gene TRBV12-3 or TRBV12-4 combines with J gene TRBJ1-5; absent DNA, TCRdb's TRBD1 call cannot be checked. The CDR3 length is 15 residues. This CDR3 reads CASSPRDRYNQPQHF.

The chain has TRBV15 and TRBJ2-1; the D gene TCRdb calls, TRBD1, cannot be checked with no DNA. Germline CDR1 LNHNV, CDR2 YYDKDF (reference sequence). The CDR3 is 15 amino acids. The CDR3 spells CATSSPPWEYNEQFF.

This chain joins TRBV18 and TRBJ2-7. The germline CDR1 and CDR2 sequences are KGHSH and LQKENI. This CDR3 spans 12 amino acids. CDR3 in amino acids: CASSTQTREQYF. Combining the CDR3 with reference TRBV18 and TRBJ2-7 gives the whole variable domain NAGVMQNPRHLVRRRGQEARLRCSPMKGHSHVYWYRQLPEEGLKFMVYLQKENIIDESGMPKERFSAEFPKEGPSILRIQQVVRGDSAAYFCASSTQTREQYFGPGTRLTVT.

CDR3 region: CASSLGSPPGELFF. The chain combines TRBV7-8 with TRBJ2-2; checking the TCRdb D call of TRBD1 is not possible without DNA. The CDR3 covers 14 residues. Germline V gives CDR1 SGHVS, CDR2 FQNEAQ.

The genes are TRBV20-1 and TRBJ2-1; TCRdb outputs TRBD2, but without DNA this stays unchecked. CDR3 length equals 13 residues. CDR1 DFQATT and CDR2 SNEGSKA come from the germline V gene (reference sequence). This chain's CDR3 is CSRLGGGAAEQFF.

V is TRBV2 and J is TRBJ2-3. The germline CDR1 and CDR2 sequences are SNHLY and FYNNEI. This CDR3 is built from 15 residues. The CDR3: CASSVRPSSTDTQYF.

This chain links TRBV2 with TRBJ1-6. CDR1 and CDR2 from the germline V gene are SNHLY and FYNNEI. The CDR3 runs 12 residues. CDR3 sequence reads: CASKYRGPDLHF. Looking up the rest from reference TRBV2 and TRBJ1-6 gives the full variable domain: EPEVTQTPSHQVTQMGQEVILRCVPISNHLYFYWYRQILGQKVEFLVSFYNNEISEKSEIFDDQFSVERPDGSNFTLKIRSTKLEDSAMYFCASKYRGPDLHFGNGTRLTVT.

The CDR3 loop is CASSATGSSQETQYF. The chain links TRBV2 to TRBJ2-5; lacking DNA, the TRBD1 call made by TCRdb goes unchecked. CDR1 is SNHLY and CDR2 is FYNNEI in the germline V gene. This CDR3 contains 15 residues.

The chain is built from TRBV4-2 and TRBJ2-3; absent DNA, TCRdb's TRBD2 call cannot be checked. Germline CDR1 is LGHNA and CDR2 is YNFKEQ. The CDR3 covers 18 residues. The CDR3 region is CASSQVWTSGGAANTQYF.

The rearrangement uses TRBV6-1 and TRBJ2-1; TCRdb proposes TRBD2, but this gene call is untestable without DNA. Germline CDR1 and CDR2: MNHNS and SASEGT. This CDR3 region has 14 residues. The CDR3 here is CASKKRGVYNEQFF.

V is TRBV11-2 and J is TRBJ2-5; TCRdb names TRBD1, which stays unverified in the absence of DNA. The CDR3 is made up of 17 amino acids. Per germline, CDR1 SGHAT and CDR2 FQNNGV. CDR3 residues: CASSFEGAGANQETQYF.

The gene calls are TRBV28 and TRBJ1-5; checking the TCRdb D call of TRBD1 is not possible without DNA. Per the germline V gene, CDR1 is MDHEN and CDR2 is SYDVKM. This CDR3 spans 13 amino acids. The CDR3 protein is CASSRRVAQPQHF.

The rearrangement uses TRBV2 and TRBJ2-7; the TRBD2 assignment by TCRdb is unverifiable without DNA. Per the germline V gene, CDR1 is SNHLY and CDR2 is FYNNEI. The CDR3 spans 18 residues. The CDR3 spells CASKFLTSGGTWVYEQYF.

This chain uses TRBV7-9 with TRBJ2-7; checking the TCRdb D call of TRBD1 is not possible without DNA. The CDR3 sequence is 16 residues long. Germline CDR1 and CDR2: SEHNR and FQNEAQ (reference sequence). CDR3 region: CASSRIRGGPNYEQYF.